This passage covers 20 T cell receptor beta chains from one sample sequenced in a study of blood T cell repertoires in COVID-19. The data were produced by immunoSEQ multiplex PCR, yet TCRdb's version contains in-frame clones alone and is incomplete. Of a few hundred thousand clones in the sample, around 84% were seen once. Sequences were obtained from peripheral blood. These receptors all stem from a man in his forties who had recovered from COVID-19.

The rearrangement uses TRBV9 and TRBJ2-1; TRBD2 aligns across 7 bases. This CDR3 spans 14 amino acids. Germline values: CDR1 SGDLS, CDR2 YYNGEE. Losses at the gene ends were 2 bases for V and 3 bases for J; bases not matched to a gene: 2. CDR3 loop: CASSVRTSYNEQFF. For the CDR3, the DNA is TGTGCCAGCAGCGTCAGGACTAGCTACAATGAGCAGTTCTTC.

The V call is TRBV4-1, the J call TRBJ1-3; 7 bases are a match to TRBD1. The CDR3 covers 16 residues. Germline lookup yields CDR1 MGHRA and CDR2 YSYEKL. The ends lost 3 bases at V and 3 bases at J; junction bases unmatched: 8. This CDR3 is CASSHRDRVDGNTIYF. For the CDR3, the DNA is TGCGCCAGCAGCCATAGAGACAGGGTTGATGGAAACACCATATATTTT.

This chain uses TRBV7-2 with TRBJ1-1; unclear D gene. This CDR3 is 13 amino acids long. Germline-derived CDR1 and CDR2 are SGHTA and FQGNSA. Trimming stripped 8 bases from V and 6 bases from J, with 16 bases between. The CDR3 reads CASLQWAGAEAFF. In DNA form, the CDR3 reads TGTGCCAGCCTTCAGTGGGCAGGCGCTGAAGCTTTCTTT.

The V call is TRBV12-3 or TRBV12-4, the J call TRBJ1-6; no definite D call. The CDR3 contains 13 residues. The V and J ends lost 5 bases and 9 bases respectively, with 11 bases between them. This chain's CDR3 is CASSPPPGSPLHF. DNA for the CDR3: TGTGCCAGCAGTCCCCCTCCAGGTTCACCCCTCCACTTT.

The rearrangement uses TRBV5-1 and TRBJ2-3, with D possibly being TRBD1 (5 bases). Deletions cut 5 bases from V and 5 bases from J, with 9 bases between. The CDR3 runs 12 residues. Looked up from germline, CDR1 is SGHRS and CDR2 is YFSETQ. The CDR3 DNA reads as TGCGCCAGCAGTCCAGGGAAAGATACGCAGTATTTT. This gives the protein CASSPGKDTQYF.

The CDR3 is CASSLIQSSGNTIYF. The CDR3 DNA follows: TGTGCCAGCAGCTTGATACAGAGCTCTGGAAACACCATATATTTT. V is TRBV11-3 and J is TRBJ1-3; D is uncertain. This CDR3 has 15 amino acids. V lost 3 bases and J lost 0, with 9 bases in between. Germline loops: CDR1 SGHNT, CDR2 YENEEA.

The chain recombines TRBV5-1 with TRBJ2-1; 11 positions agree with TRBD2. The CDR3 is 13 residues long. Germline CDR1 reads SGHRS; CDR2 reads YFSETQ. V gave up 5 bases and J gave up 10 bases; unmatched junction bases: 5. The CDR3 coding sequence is TGCGCCAGCAGGACGGGACTAGCGGACGAGCAGTTCTTC. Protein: CASRTGLADEQFF.

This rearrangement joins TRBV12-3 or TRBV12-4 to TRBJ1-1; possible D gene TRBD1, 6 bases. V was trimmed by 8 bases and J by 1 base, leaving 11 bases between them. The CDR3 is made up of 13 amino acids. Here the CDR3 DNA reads TGTGCCAGCCTACGGACAGCGAACACTGAAGCTTTCTTT. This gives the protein CASLRTANTEAFF.

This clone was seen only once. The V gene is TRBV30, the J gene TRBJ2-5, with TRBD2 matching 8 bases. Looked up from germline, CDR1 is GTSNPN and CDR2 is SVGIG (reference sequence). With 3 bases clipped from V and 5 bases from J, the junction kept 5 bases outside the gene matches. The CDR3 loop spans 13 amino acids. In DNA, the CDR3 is TGTGCCTGGAGAAGCGGGAGCCATGAGACCCAGTACTTC. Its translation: CAWRSGSHETQYF.

The CDR3: CASSEQNQPQHF. The CDR3 DNA is TGTGCCAGCAGTGAACAGAATCAGCCCCAGCATTTT. J is TRBJ1-5 and V is TRBV2; D is ambiguous. Germline values: CDR1 SNHLY, CDR2 FYNNEI. The V and J ends lost 2 bases and 4 bases respectively, with 3 bases between them. CDR3 length: 12 residues.

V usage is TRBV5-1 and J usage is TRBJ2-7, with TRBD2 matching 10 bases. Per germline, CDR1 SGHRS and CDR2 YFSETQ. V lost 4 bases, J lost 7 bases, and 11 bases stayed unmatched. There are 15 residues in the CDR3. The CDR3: CASSLESGGAEEQYF. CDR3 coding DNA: TGCGCCAGCAGCCTGGAGAGCGGGGGGGCGGAGGAGCAGTACTTC. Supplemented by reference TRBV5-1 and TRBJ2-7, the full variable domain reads KAGVTQTPRYLIKTRGQQVTLSCSPISGHRSVSWYQQTPGQGLQFLFEYFSETQRNKGNFPGRFSGRQFSNSRSEMNVSTLELGDSALYLCASSLESGGAEEQYFGPGTRLTVT.

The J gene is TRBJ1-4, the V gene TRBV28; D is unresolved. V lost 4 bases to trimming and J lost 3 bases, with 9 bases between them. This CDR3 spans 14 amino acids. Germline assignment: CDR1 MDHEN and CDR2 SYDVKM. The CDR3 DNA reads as TGTGCCAGCAGTTCCCCCCGTCCTAATGAAAAACTGTTTTTT. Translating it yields CASSSPRPNEKLFF.

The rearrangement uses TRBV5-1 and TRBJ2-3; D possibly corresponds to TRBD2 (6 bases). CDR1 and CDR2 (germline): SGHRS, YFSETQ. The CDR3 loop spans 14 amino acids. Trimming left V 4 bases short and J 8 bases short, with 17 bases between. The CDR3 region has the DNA TGCGCCAGCAGCGTCTCCCCGCGGGGTGGTACGCAGTATTTT. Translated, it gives CASSVSPRGGTQYF. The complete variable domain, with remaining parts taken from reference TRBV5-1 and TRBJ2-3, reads KAGVTQTPRYLIKTRGQQVTLSCSPISGHRSVSWYQQTPGQGLQFLFEYFSETQRNKGNFPGRFSGRQFSNSRSEMNVSTLELGDSALYLCASSVSPRGGTQYFGPGTRLTVL.

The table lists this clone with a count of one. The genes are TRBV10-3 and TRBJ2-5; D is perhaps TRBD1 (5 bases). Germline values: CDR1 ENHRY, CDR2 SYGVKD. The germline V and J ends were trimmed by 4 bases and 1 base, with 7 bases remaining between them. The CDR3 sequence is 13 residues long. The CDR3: CAISVDIQETQYF. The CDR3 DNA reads TGTGCCATCAGTGTGGACATCCAAGAGACCCAGTACTTC.

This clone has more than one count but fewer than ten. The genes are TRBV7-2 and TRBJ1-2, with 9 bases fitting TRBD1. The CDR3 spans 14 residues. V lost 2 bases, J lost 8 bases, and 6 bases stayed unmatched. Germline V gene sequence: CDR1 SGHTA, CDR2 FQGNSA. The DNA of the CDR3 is TGTGCCAGCAGCTTATCTAGACAGGGGGGCGGCTACACCTTC. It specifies CASSLSRQGGGYTF.

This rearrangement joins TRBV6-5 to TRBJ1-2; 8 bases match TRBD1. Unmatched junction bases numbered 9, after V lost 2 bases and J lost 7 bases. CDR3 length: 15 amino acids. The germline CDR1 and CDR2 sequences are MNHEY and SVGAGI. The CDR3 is CASSYDARGLIGYTF. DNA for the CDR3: TGTGCCAGCAGTTACGACGCCAGGGGGCTCATTGGCTACACCTTC.

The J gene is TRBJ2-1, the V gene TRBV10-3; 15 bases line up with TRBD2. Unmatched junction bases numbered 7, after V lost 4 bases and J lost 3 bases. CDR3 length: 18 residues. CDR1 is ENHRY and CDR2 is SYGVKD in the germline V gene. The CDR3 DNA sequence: TGTGCCATCAGTGGACCCGGGACTAGCGGGGGGAACTACAATGAGCAGTTCTTC. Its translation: CAISGPGTSGGNYNEQFF.

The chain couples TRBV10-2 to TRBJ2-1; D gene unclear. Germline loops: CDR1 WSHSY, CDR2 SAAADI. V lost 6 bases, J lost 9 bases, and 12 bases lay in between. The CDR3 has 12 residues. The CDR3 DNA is TGCGCCAGCAGGGCCATCCAATTTGAGCAGTTCTTC. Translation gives CASRAIQFEQFF.

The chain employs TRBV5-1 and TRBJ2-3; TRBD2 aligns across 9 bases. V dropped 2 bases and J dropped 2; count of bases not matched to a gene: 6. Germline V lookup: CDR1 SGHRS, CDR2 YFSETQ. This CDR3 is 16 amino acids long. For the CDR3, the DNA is TGCGCCAGCAGCTTCTCCCTAGCGGGATCCACAGATACGCAGTATTTT. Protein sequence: CASSFSLAGSTDTQYF.

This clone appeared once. CDR3 nucleotide sequence: TGTGCCAGTAGGCAGCGGGAGAGCGACAATGAGCAGTTCTTC. Residues: CASRQRESDNEQFF. The rearrangement uses TRBV19 and TRBJ2-1; 8 nucleotides align to TRBD2. CDR1 and CDR2 (germline): LNHDA, SQIVND (reference sequence). V gave up 6 bases and J gave up 5 bases; unmatched junction bases: 6. The CDR3 totals 14 residues.